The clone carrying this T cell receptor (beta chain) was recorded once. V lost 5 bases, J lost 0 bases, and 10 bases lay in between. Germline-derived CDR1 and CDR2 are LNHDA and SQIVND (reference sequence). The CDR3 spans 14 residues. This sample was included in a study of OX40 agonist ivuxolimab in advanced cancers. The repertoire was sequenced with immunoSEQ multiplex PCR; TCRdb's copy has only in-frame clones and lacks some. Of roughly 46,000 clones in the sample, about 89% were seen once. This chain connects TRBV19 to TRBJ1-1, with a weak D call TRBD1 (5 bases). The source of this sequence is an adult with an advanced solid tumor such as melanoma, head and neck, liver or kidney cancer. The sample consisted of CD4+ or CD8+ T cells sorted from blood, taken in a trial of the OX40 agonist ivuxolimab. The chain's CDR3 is CASSWTTMNTEAFF. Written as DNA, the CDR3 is TGTGCCAGTAGTTGGACAACTATGAACACTGAAGCTTTCTTT.